Listed below are T cell receptor beta chains from one sample, sequenced in a study of T cell clonotyping in hematopoietic cell transplantation. Method: immunoSEQ multiplex PCR; TCRdb's copy keeps in-frame clones and lacks some. The sample gives about 43,000 clones, about 85% of which show up once; roughly 3.1% is in the top ten. The specimen was peripheral blood mononuclear cells, collected before stem cell transplant. The receptors were sampled from a man aged 60 to 75 with acute myeloid leukemia. Some clones in this sample may be carry-over from other donors' samples. The CDR3 runs from the conserved cysteine through the conserved F or W. The D gene is left open where the match is weak. Expanded clones get a size class; other rows say once, few or many, or leave the size out.

V	size	J	length	D	DNA	CDR3
TRBV6-1	.	TRBJ1-1	13	.	TGTGCCAGCACCTTATCGAGGGTTAGCGGCGCTTTCTTT	CASTLSRVSGAFF
TRBV6-1	.	TRBJ1-2	15	.	TGTGCCAGCAGTACCCAGGGCGGAGGTAACTATGGCTACACCTTC	CASSTQGGGNYGYTF
TRBV2	few	TRBJ1-2	14	TRBD1	TGTGCCAGCACCGGACAGGGGGCCCACTATGGCTACACCTTC	CASTGQGAHYGYTF
TRBV7-2	.	TRBJ1-2	15	.	TGTGCCAGCAACTCAGACAGGTCTGCGGGGAGGGGCTACACCTTC	CASNSDRSAGRGYTF
TRBV7-8	.	TRBJ1-2	14	.	TGTGCCAGCAGCTTAGATTGGGGTAACTATGGCTACACCTTC	CASSLDWGNYGYTF
TRBV5-6	once	TRBJ2-3	14	.	TGTGCCAGCAGCCCCCATCGGGGCACAGATACGCAGTATTTT	CASSPHRGTDTQYF
TRBV7-2	few	TRBJ1-2	15	.	TGTGCCAGCAGCTTAGAGTCTGCCCCCCACTATGGCTACACCTTC	CASSLESAPHYGYTF
TRBV7-3	.	TRBJ1-2	15	.	TGTGCCAGCAGTGGTGTCGGCAAGCTTGACTATGGCTACACCTTC	CASSGVGKLDYGYTF
TRBV5-8	.	TRBJ1-3	15	.	TGTGCCAGCAGGGGTAGAGGGAGCTCTGGAAACACCATATATTTT	CASRGRGSSGNTIYF
TRBV2	.	TRBJ1-2	12	.	TGTGCCAGCTCAAGGGAGGGATATGGCTACACCTTC	CASSREGYGYTF
TRBV4-3	.	TRBJ1-2	14	TRBD1	TGCGCCAGCAGCCCGGACAGGGGGTACTATGGCTACACCTTC	CASSPDRGYYGYTF
TRBV4-2	.	TRBJ1-5	15	TRBD1	TGTGCCAGCAGCCAGGACAGGGCCTACAATCAGCCCCAGCATTTT	CASSQDRAYNQPQHF
TRBV7-9	.	TRBJ2-5	17	.	TGTGCCAGCAGCCCAACCTCTAATTGGAGTCCCCAAGAGACCCAGTACTTC	CASSPTSNWSPQETQYF
TRBV9	.	TRBJ2-7	15	TRBD2	TGTGCCAGCAGCGCAACGGGGGGGTTGACCTACGAGCAGTACTTC	CASSATGGLTYEQYF
TRBV4-1	.	TRBJ1-5	16	TRBD1	TGCGCCAGCAGCCACGGACAGGGGGTTCCCAATCAGCCCCAGCATTTT	CASSHGQGVPNQPQHF
TRBV5-1	.	TRBJ2-7	12	.	TGCGCCAGCAGCTTTTTAACCGGTGAGCAGTACTTC	CASSFLTGEQYF
TRBV6-6	.	TRBJ2-3	14	.	TGTGCCAGCAACCAGGACTCAGTCACAGATACGCAGTATTTT	CASNQDSVTDTQYF
TRBV7-2	.	TRBJ2-2	15	.	TGTGCCAGCAGCTTAGCTGGCCGGGTCCCCGGGGAGCTGTTTTTT	CASSLAGRVPGELFF
TRBV19	.	TRBJ2-7	13	.	TGTGCCAGTAGTTACTCGGGGCGAGACGAGCAGTACTTC	CASSYSGRDEQYF
TRBV11-2	.	TRBJ2-7	12	TRBD2	TGTGCCAGCAGGTGGGCGGGAGACGAGCAGTACTTC	CASRWAGDEQYF
TRBV11-2	.	TRBJ2-7	12	.	TGTGCCAGCAGCTTAGATCCGTACGAGCAGTACTTC	CASSLDPYEQYF
TRBV7-2	.	TRBJ2-7	14	TRBD1	TGTGCCAGCAGCTTCTCGGACAGGGCTCCCGAGCAGTACTTC	CASSFSDRAPEQYF
TRBV28	.	TRBJ1-2	16	.	TGTGCCAGCAGCTTACACGACTTAGGGCCGAACTATGGCTACACCTTC	CASSLHDLGPNYGYTF
TRBV7-2	.	TRBJ1-1	15	.	TGTGCCAGCAGCCTCCTGAGGTTAGGGAACACTGAAGCTTTCTTT	CASSLLRLGNTEAFF
TRBV29-1	once	TRBJ1-2	12	.	TGCAGCGCCGCGACAGATAACTATGGCTACACCTTC	CSAATDNYGYTF
TRBV6-5	.	TRBJ1-6	15	.	TGTGCCAGCAGCCGCCTTCCGGAGAATTATTCACCCCTCCACTTT	CASSRLPENYSPLHF
TRBV2	.	TRBJ2-3	15	TRBD2	TGTGCCAGCAGTGACGGGGGGGGCTCTACAGATACGCAGTATTTT	CASSDGGGSTDTQYF
TRBV30	.	TRBJ1-2	14	.	TGTGCCTGGACCCAGGGGCTTTCTTCGTTTGGCTACACCTTC	CAWTQGLSSFGYTF
TRBV5-1	few	TRBJ1-1	13	.	TGCGCCAGCAGCTTGGCCGGGACGGTTGAAGCTTTCTTT	CASSLAGTVEAFF
TRBV4-1	.	TRBJ1-1	18	.	TGCGCCAGCAGCCAAGGGGATTTTGACAGCCTGACGGACACTGAAGCTTTCTTT	CASSQGDFDSLTDTEAFF
TRBV7-3	few	TRBJ1-6	14	.	TGTGCCAGCAGCTTTGGGCCAACAAATTCACCCCTCCACTTT	CASSFGPTNSPLHF
TRBV5-1	.	TRBJ1-2	13	.	TGCGCCAGCAGCTCCACGGGGGCTTATGGCTACACCTTC	CASSSTGAYGYTF
TRBV6-5	.	TRBJ2-7	15	.	TGTGCCAGCAGTTACTTGGAGGGTGGGCGCTACGAGCAGTACTTC	CASSYLEGGRYEQYF
TRBV4-3	.	TRBJ1-1	13	.	TGCGCCAGCAGCCAAGATGGGAGGGGGAGAGCTTTCTTT	CASSQDGRGRAFF
TRBV2	.	TRBJ2-5	16	.	TGTGCCAGCAGTGATTTTCGGGGGGCAGGTTATGAGACCCAGTACTTC	CASSDFRGAGYETQYF
TRBV6-5	.	TRBJ1-2	13	.	TGTGCCAGTATTTCCAGGCGGAACTATGGCTACACCTTC	CASISRRNYGYTF
TRBV28	.	TRBJ2-1	13	TRBD2	TGTGCCAGCAGTTTCGGGAGGGACAATGAGCAGTTCTTC	CASSFGRDNEQFF
TRBV28	.	TRBJ1-6	19	TRBD1	TGTGCCAGCAGCAACTATGGACAGGGGGCACGGTCCTATAATTCACCCCTCCACTTT	CASSNYGQGARSYNSPLHF
TRBV19	.	TRBJ1-6	14	TRBD1	TGTGCCAGTAGTCAACAGGGGGCTTATTCACCCCTCCACTTT	CASSQQGAYSPLHF
TRBV4-3	.	TRBJ2-2	18	.	TGCGCCAGCAGCCAAGGTTCTCGGGTGGCCTTGAACACCGGGGAGCTGTTTTTT	CASSQGSRVALNTGELFF
TRBV27	once	TRBJ2-7	12	.	TGTGCCAGCACGGACAGTTCCTACGAGCAGTACTTC	CASTDSSYEQYF
TRBV13	.	TRBJ2-7	15	TRBD1	TGTGCCAGCAGCTCGAGGACAGGGGTGACCTACGAGCAGTACTTC	CASSSRTGVTYEQYF
TRBV10-3	.	TRBJ2-3	14	TRBD1	TGTGCCACCAGGACAGGGTGGGGCACAGATACGCAGTATTTT	CATRTGWGTDTQYF
TRBV19	.	TRBJ1-1	14	TRBD1	TGTGCCAGTAGAGACAGGGGCGCGAACACTGAAGCTTTCTTT	CASRDRGANTEAFF
TRBV28	.	TRBJ1-2	14	TRBD1	TGTGCCAGCAGTTCCCTGGGACAGGGCGGTGGCTACACCTTC	CASSSLGQGGGYTF